In this sample, the clone carrying this T cell receptor beta chain turned up many times. Trimming at V came to 0 bases and at J to 6 bases, leaving 3 bases not matched to a gene. The CDR3 sequence is 15 residues long. Germline-derived CDR1 and CDR2 are DFQATT and SNEGSKA (reference sequence). The data stem from a study of T-cell reconstitution after alpha-beta-depleted transplantation in children. The library targeted TCRbeta and was prepared with unique molecular identifiers. TCRdb passed the PCR reads through MiXCR, listing each CDR3 protein once. The data hold some 490,000 distinct CDR3 sequences, with around an eighth observed a single time.

Sample: PBMCs from the stem cell graft donor, taken from the stem cell graft. The clonotype originates from a human donor who donated a stem cell graft to a child with combined immunodeficiency. V usage is TRBV20-1 and J usage is TRBJ1-6; 9 bases fit TRBD1. The CDR3 sequence is CSARETTGGNSPLHF. CDR3 bases: TGCAGTGCTAGAGAAACGACAGGGGGTAATTCACCCCTCCACTTT.